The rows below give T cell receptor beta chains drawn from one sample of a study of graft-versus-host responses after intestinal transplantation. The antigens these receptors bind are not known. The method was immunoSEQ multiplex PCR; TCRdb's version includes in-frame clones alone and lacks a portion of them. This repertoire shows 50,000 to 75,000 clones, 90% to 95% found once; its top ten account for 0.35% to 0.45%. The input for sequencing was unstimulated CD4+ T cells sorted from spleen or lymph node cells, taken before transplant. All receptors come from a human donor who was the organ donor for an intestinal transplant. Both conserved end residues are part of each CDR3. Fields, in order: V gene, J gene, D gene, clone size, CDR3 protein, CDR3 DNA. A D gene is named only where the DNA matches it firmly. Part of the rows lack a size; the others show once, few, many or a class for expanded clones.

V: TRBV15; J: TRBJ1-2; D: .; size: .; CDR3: CATSRDDSGNGYTF; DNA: TGTGCCACCAGCAGAGATGACAGCGGAAATGGCTACACCTTC
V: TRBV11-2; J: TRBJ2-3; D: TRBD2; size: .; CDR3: CASSLSSGVTDTQYF; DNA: TGTGCCAGCAGCTTATCTAGCGGGGTCACAGATACGCAGTATTTT
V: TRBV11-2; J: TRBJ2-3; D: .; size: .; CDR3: CASSSYRTHTDTQYF; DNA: TGTGCCAGCAGCTCCTACCGGACACACACAGATACGCAGTATTTT
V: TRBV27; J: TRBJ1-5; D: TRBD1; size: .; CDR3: CASSPGQVSNQPQHF; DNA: TGTGCCAGCAGCCCGGGACAGGTGAGCAATCAGCCCCAGCATTTT
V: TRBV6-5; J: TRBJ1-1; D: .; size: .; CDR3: CASSHNEGNTEAFF; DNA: TGTGCCAGCAGTCACAATGAGGGGAACACTGAAGCTTTCTTT
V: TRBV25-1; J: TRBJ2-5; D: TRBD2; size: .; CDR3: CASSPERGGRETQYF; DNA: TGTGCCAGCAGTCCTGAGCGGGGGGGCCGGGAGACCCAGTACTTC
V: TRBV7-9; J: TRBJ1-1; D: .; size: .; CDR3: CASSPRWGERTEAFF; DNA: TGTGCCAGCAGCCCCCGGTGGGGGGAAAGGACTGAAGCTTTCTTT
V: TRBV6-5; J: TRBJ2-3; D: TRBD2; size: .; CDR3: CASSYSLAGPQYF; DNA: TGTGCCAGCAGTTACTCCCTAGCGGGGCCTCAGTATTTT
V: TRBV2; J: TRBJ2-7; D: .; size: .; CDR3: CASSGRSEQYF; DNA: TGTGCCAGCAGTGGCCGCAGCGAGCAGTACTTC
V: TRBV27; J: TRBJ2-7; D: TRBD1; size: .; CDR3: CASSLYGTGFYEQYF; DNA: TGTGCCAGCAGTTTATACGGGACAGGATTCTACGAGCAGTACTTC
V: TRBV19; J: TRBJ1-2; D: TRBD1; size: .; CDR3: CASSIGAGGRANYGYTF; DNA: TGTGCCAGTAGTATAGGAGCAGGGGGCAGGGCTAACTATGGCTACACCTTC
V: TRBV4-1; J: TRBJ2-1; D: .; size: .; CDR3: CASSRQEYNEQFF; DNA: TGCGCCAGCAGCCGCCAAGAGTACAATGAGCAGTTCTTC
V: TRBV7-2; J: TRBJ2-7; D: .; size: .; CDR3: CASSFESGPTSYEQYF; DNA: TGTGCCAGCAGCTTTGAATCCGGGCCTACCTCCTACGAGCAGTACTTC
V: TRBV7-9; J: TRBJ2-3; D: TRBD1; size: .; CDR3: CASSFSGGPRTDTQYF; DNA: TGTGCCAGCAGCTTCTCAGGGGGCCCACGCACAGATACGCAGTATTTT
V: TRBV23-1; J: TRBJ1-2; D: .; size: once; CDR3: CASPQGRRYGYTF; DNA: TGCGCCAGCCCGCAGGGGAGGAGGTATGGCTACACCTTC
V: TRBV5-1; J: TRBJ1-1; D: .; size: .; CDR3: CASSLERQLEAFF; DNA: TGCGCCAGCAGCTTGGAACGGCAGCTAGAAGCTTTCTTT
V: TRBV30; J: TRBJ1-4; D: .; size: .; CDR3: CAWKMQGGGKLFF; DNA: TGTGCCTGGAAGATGCAGGGAGGGGGAAAACTGTTTTTT
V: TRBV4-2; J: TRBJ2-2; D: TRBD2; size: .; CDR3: CASSHSGLAGTGELFF; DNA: TGTGCCAGCAGCCACTCGGGACTAGCTGGCACCGGGGAGCTGTTTTTT
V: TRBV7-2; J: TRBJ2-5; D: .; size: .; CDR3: CASSSKVSETQYF; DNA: TGTGCCAGCAGCTCGAAGGTTTCCGAGACCCAGTACTTC
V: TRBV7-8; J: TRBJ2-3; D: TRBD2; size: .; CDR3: CASRSGGSTDTQYF; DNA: TGTGCCAGCAGGAGCGGGGGATCCACAGATACGCAGTATTTT
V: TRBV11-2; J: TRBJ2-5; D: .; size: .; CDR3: CASSLVPLRETQYF; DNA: TGTGCCAGCAGCTTAGTCCCCCTTCGAGAGACCCAGTACTTC
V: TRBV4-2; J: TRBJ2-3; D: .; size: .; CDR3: CASSQGRGGIDTDTQYF; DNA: TGTGCCAGCAGCCAAGGACGTGGGGGGATTGATACAGATACGCAGTATTTT
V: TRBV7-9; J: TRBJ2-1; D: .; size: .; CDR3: CASSDRLSYNEQFF; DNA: TGTGCCAGCAGCGACCGACTCTCCTACAATGAGCAGTTCTTC
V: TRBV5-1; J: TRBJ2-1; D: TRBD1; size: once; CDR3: CASSPPGQGEAEQFF; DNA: TGCGCCAGCAGCCCCCCGGGACAGGGCGAAGCTGAGCAGTTCTTC
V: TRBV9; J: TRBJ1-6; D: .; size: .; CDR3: CASSVGVQSSSPLHF; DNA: TGTGCCAGCAGCGTAGGAGTACAGTCCAGCTCACCCCTCCACTTT
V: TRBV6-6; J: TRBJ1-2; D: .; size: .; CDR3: CASSPRREGGYTF; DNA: TGTGCCAGCAGTCCCAGGAGGGAGGGTGGCTACACCTTC
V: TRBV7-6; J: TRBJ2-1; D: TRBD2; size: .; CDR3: CASSRRRTSTSSEQFF; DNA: TGTGCCAGCAGCAGAAGGAGGACTAGCACTTCAAGTGAGCAGTTCTTC
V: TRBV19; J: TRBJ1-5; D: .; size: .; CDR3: CASRWGGDQPQHF; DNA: TGTGCCAGTAGGTGGGGAGGGGATCAGCCCCAGCATTTT
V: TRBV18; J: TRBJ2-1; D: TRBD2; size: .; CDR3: CASSPSGGGDEQFF; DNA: TGTGCCAGCTCACCATCGGGGGGTGGCGATGAGCAGTTCTTC
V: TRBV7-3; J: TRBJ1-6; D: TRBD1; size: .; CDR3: CASSFGQGLYSPLHF; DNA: TGTGCCAGCAGCTTCGGACAGGGGTTATATTCACCCCTCCACTTT
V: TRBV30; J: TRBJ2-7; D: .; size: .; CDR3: CAWSPGSYGQYF; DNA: TGTGCCTGGAGTCCCGGATCATACGGGCAGTACTTC
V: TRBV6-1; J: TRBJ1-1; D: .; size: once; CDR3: CASSLNQDAEAFF; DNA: TGTGCCAGCAGTCTTAACCAGGACGCTGAAGCTTTCTTT
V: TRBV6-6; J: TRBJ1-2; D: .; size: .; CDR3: CASSLPLLGGYTF; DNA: TGTGCCAGCAGTTTACCTTTGCTAGGTGGCTACACCTTC
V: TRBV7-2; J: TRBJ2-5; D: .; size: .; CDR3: CASSLGSMETQYF; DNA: TGTGCCAGCAGCTTGGGCAGTATGGAGACCCAGTACTTC
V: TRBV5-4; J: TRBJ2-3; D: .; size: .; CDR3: CASSRGLAADTQYF; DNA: TGTGCCAGCAGCCGGGGGTTGGCGGCAGATACGCAGTATTTT
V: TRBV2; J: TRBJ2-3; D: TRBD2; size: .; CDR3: CASSPRTSGGDTQYF; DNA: TGTGCCAGCAGTCCCCGGACTAGCGGGGGAGATACGCAGTATTTT
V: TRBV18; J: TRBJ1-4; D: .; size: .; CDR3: CASSPSGSEKLFF; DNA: TGTGCCAGCTCACCGTCGGGGTCGGAAAAACTGTTTTTT